This T cell receptor beta chain was recorded in a study of cytomegalovirus exposure and HLA in healthy donors. Overall study results and limits: Most TCR sequences proved rare, with some public TCRs found in many donors. A later look showed TCR association rates differing by HLA locus, highest for DRB1 and lowest for HLA-C.

Healthy bone marrow donors made up the donors. PCR primers comprised 60 Vbeta and 13 Jbeta primers. Some clones are missing from TCRdb's copy, which holds only in-frame ones; the method was immunoSEQ multiplex PCR. Here the sample spans over 200,000 clones, 85% to 90% being singletons. Regarding this clone: What it binds is not known. The junction departs from germline at one end; a sequencing error may be responsible.

The CDR3 runs to 14 residues. The germline gives CDR1 SQVTM, CDR2 ANQGSEA. This clonotype was obtained from a human donor in good health. The chain employs TRBV29-1 and TRBJ2-7, with 7 bases matching TRBD2. Source material: PBMCs. The CDR3 nucleotides read TGCAGCGCTGAAAGCGGGACCCCCTCCTACGAGCAGTACTTC. It translates to CSAESGTPSYEQYF.